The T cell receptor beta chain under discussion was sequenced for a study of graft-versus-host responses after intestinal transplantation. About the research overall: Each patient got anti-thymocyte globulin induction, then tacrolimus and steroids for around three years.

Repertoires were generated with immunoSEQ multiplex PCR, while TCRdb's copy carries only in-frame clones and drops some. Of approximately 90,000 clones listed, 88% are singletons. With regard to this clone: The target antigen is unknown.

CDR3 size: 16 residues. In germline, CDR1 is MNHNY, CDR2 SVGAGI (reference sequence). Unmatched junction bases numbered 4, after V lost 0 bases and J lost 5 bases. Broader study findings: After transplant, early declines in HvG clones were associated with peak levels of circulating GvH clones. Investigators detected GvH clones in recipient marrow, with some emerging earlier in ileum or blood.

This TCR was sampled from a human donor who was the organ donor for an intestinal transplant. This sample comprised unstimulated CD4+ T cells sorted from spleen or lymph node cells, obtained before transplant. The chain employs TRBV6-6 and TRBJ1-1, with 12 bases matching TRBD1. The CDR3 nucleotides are TGTGCCAGCAGTTACTCGCGGGACAGGGGGCGGACTGAAGCTTTCTTT. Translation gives CASSYSRDRGRTEAFF.